This T cell receptor (beta chain) was identified in a study of beta chain features in type 1 diabetes. Whole-study results and caveats: Shorter TCRB CDR3s, moderately but significantly so, marked every one of the four CD4+ subsets in Type 1 diabetes patients. High-TCR-expressing cells could be over-represented by cDNA sequencing. PCR might pick shorter templates more often, in the same way for patients and controls.

V lost 3 bases to trimming and J lost 3 bases, with 10 bases between them. Germline V CDR1 and CDR2: SGHAT, FQNNGV. This CDR3 is 14 amino acids long. This clone has a single count. Its antigen is not known. Reverse transcription of all isolated RNA meant that expressed TCRB transcripts were sequenced. Produced via immunoSEQ multiplex PCR; TCRdb's table is partial and in-frame only. The sample holds 160,000 or so clones, approximately 62% seen once. CD45RO/CCR7/CD25/CD127/CD95/CD27 sorting isolated CD4+ naive, central memory, regulatory and stem cell-like memory cells. The source material was naive CD4+ T cells from blood. The clonotype originates from a man under 40 with type 1 diabetes. The chain uses TRBV11-2 and TRBJ2-3; D is possibly TRBD1 or TRBD2 (5 bases each). The CDR3 DNA is TGTGCCAGCAGCTTTGGGGGATCGACAGATACGCAGTATTTT. It codes for CASSFGGSTDTQYF.